This T cell receptor beta chain was profiled in a study of blood T cell repertoires in COVID-19. Overall study context: Specimens from acute and convalescent COVID-19 originated in the United States, Italy and Spain. The analysed material was cDNA or gDNA that came from T cells, B-cell-depleted T cells, or PBMCs.

The study assigned cohorts using participant-reported clinical history. Trimming removed 10 bases at V and 3 bases at J, with 18 bases between. Germline values: CDR1 MNHEY, CDR2 SVGAGI. CDR3 size: 15 residues. As processed by the authors: Nucleated cell counts were estimated from reference gene primer amplification. The method was immunoSEQ multiplex PCR; TCRdb's version includes in-frame clones alone and lacks a portion of them. D and trimming come from the DNA, and the V and J calls and clone size come from that table. This sample yields under 150,000 clones, of which 75% to 90% are seen a single time; 2.3% belongs to the top ten.

The TCR originated in a woman aged 45-65 years who had recovered from COVID-19. The chain joins TRBV6-5 to TRBJ2-2; possibly TRBD2 for D (5 bases). The sample taken for sequencing was PBMCs or T cells enriched from blood (not recorded which). CDR3 nucleotide sequence: TGTGCCACCAAGTCGGGATTTTTTGACACCGGGGAGCTGTTTTTT. Its protein product is CATKSGFFDTGELFF.